The source of this T cell receptor beta chain is a study of human T cells and chemical hapten exposure. Germline V lookup: CDR1 MNHEY, CDR2 SVGEGT. The V end lost 7 bases, the J end lost 8 bases, and 17 bases lay between the germline ends. This CDR3 spans 13 amino acids. The time point: patch test 2, 6 weeks after DPC sensitization. Treatment here: therapeutic diphenylcyclopropenone sensitization with weekly scalp DPC. There are many counts of this clonotype. TCRdb re-analysed the RACE reads in MiXCR, keeping a single row per CDR3 protein. Counted here are roughly 94,000 distinct CDR3 sequences, 9.3% occurring once; the ten biggest clones make up approximately 2.2%.

Sequenced here: whole blood, sampled in connection with sensitization to the hapten diphenylcyclopropenone (DPC). The source is a woman aged 40 to 49 with alopecia areata. Some clones in this sample may be carry-over from other donors' samples. The genes are TRBV6-2 or TRBV6-3 and TRBJ1-1; tentatively, D is TRBD1 (5 bases). In nucleotides, the CDR3 is TGTGCCAGCATAGCCAACGCACAGGTCGAAGCTTTCTTT. It specifies CASIANAQVEAFF.